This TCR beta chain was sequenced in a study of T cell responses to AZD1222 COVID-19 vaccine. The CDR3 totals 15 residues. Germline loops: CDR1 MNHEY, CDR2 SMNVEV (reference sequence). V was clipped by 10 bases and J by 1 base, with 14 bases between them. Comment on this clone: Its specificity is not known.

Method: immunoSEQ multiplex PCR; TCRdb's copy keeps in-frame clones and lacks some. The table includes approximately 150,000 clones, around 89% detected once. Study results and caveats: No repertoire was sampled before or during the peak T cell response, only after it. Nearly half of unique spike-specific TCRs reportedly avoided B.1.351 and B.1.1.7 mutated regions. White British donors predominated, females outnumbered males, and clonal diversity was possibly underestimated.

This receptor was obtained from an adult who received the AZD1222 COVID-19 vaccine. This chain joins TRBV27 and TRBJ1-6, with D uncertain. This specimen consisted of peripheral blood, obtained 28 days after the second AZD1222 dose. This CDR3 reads CATGPPGSYNSPLHF. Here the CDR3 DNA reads TGTGCCACCGGACCCCCCGGGTCCTATAATTCACCCCTCCACTTT.